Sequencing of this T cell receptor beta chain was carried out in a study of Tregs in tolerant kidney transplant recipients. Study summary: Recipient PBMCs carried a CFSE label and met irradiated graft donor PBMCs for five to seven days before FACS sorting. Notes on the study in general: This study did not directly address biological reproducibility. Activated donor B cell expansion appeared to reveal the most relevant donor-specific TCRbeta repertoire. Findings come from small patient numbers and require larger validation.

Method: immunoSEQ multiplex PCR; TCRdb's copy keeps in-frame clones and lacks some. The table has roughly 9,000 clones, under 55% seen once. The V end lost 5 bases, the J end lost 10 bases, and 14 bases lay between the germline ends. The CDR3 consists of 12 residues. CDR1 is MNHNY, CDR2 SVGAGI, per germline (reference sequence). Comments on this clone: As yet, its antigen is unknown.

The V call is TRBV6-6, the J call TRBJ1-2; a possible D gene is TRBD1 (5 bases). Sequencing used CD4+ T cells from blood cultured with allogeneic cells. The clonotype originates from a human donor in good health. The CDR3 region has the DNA TGTGCCAGCAGTCCAGGATCGGACATCTACACCTTC. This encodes CASSPGSDIYTF.